This TCR beta chain was observed in a study of blood T cell repertoires in COVID-19. Across the study: PBMCs, B-cell-depleted T cells, or T cells were the source of the cDNA or gDNA that made up the material.

Generated by immunoSEQ multiplex PCR, the TCRdb table keeps only in-frame clones and is missing some. The table shows fewer than 350,000 clones, with roughly 93% occurring only once. Those enrolled, adults aged roughly 18 to 100 years, came from about two dozen US areas. This clone was detected only once. This receptor was identified in a woman aged 40 to 55 with acute COVID-19. The sample was PBMCs or T cells enriched from blood (not recorded which).

In nucleotides, the CDR3 is TGTGCCAGCAGCCTAGAACGGAGGACTGAAGCTTTCTTT. Its translation is CASSLERRTEAFF. V usage is TRBV5-8 and J usage is TRBJ1-1, with no clear D. This CDR3 has 13 amino acids. With 4 bases removed from V and 5 bases from J, the gap between germline ends came to 12 bases. The V gene's germline CDR1 is SGHTS and CDR2 YDEGEE.